The subject of this entry is one T cell receptor beta chain. Its antigen is as yet unknown. CDR1 MDHEN and CDR2 SYDVKM come from the germline V gene. CDR3 length equals 16 residues. V dropped 11 bases and J dropped 0 bases, with 22 bases sitting between them. Libraries were prepared by immunoSEQ multiplex PCR; TCRdb keeps only in-frame clonotypes and omits some of them. This sample carries around 24,000 clones, none of them present only once. These data come from a study of T cells after posttransplantation cyclophosphamide. Findings and limits, study-wide: Recipient CMV seropositivity and CMV reactivation strongly tracked TRB clonality. Tissue-infiltrating T cells from skin or gut overlapped little with blood T cells. Donor-recipient repertoire similarity was low at 1-2 months, rising over year one.

Busulfan-fludarabine conditioning, marrow transplant, and cyclophosphamide on days +3 and +4 were administered. The rearrangement joins TRBV28 to TRBJ2-5; the D gene is possibly TRBD1 (5 bases). Sample: PBMCs, taken after allogeneic stem cell transplant with posttransplant cyclophosphamide. This sequence was found in a male patient under 35 who received an allogeneic stem cell transplant from a related donor, was CMV-positive, and had no GVHD. Some T cells may be the graft donor's. The CDR3 nucleotides read TGTGCCGCCTCATACATCCCCGGACAAAACCAAGAGACCCAGTACTTC. This encodes CAASYIPGQNQETQYF.